The 19 T cell receptor beta chains given below trace back to one sample, sequenced in a study of control samples from healthy donors and cancer patients (dated by TCRdb to between 2020 and 2021). The library relied on the immunoSEQ multiplex PCR assay. TCRdb took over this immuneACCESS table, retaining in-frame rearrangements with V and J assigned. Such tables are incomplete; in checked studies, under half of the missing clones stem from an unresolved V gene, and the remainder is unexplained. The sample data list 110,000 to 150,000 clones, and about 89% of these were observed just once. 6% to 9% of the sample lies in the top ten. Sequencing input: blood. The receptors shown here come from a man younger than 30 in good health.

Note on this clone: Within the sample, other DNA sequences also encode this same CDR3. This chain links TRBV28 with TRBJ2-5; TRBD2 matches 11 bases. The CDR3 loop spans 16 amino acids. Trimming cost V 10 bases and J 5 bases; bases outside gene matches: 15. Germline values: CDR1 MDHEN, CDR2 SYDVKM. The CDR3 DNA reads TGTGCCACGGACGGGGGACTAGCGGCCCGCGGGGAGACCCAGTACTTC. Protein: CATDGGLAARGETQYF.

The chain joins TRBV28 to TRBJ1-5; TRBD1 matches at 11 bases. With 4 bases clipped from V and 5 bases from J, the junction kept 1 base outside the gene matches. CDR3 length: 14 amino acids. Germline V gene sequence: CDR1 MDHEN, CDR2 SYDVKM. The CDR3 loop reads CASSWGQGDQPQHF. CDR3 coding DNA: TGTGCCAGCAGTTGGGGACAGGGGGATCAGCCCCAGCATTTT.

The chain's CDR3 is CASSLRGTGNGYTF. CDR3 DNA sequence: TGTGCCAGCAGTTTACGGGGGACAGGGAACGGCTACACCTTC. The rearrangement joins TRBV27 to TRBJ1-2, with 9 bases lining up with TRBD1. The V gene end was trimmed by 2 bases and the J gene end by 8 bases; junction bases not matched to a gene: 6. The length of the CDR3 is 14 residues. The V gene's germline CDR1 is MNHEY and CDR2 SMNVEV (reference sequence).

This clone was counted a few times. V and J are TRBV3-1 (or the pseudogene TRBV3-2) and TRBJ2-5, with D uncertain. V was clipped by 4 bases and J by 8 bases, with 14 bases between them. Germline V lookup: CDR1 LGHDT, CDR2 YNNKEL (reference sequence). This CDR3 is built from 13 residues. The CDR3 protein is CASSPRPLGTQYF. For the CDR3, the DNA is TGTGCCAGCAGCCCCAGGCCATTGGGAACCCAGTACTTC.

The chain joins TRBV12-3 or TRBV12-4 to TRBJ1-2; D gene unclear. Trimming shortened V by 6 bases and J by 5 bases, and 10 bases separated the two germline ends. There are 12 residues in the CDR3. DNA of the CDR3: TGTGCCAGCAGCGAGGGCATATATGGCTACACCTTC. It encodes CASSEGIYGYTF.

This chain connects TRBV5-4 to TRBJ2-3, with TRBD1 identical over 8 bases. V lost 4 bases to trimming and J lost 0 bases; unmatched junction nucleotides: 7. Looked up from germline, CDR1 is SGHNT and CDR2 is YYREEE (reference sequence). The CDR3 is 16 amino acids. The CDR3 DNA sequence: TGTGCCAGCAGCCGGGGACAGGACGATAGCACAGATACGCAGTATTTT. As protein: CASSRGQDDSTDTQYF.

The chain has TRBV3-1 (or the pseudogene TRBV3-2) and TRBJ1-2, with D possibly being TRBD1 (5 bases). V was shortened by 3 bases and J by 1 base, with 27 bases between the two germline ends. Germline-derived CDR1 and CDR2 are LGHDT and YNNKEL (reference sequence). The CDR3 has 20 amino acids. CDR3 amino acids: CASSHAPQDLRRGDNYGYTF. The DNA for the CDR3 is TGTGCCAGCAGCCACGCCCCCCAAGATCTTCGCCGGGGGGATAACTATGGCTACACCTTC.

The rearrangement links TRBV29-1 to TRBJ1-2; D may be TRBD1 (5 bases). Germline V lookup: CDR1 SQVTM, CDR2 ANQGSEA. V was trimmed by 5 bases and J by 3 bases, leaving 13 bases between them. This CDR3 region has 13 residues. The CDR3 DNA is TGCAGCGTTCGTGGGGGTGAGGACTATGGCTACACCTTC. This gives the protein CSVRGGEDYGYTF.

CDR3 nucleotide sequence: TGTGCCACCAGCAGCCGACGGGTAGGTGAAAAACTGTTTTTT. Amino acids: CATSSRRVGEKLFF. The chain joins TRBV15 to TRBJ1-4; D uncertain. V dropped 3 bases and J dropped 7 bases, with 12 bases sitting between them. This CDR3 is 14 amino acids long. From germline, CDR1 is LNHNV and CDR2 YYDKDF (reference sequence). Drawing the rest from reference TRBV15 and TRBJ1-4, the complete variable domain is DAMVIQNPRYQVTQFGKPVTLSCSQTLNHNVMYWYQQKSSQAPKLLFHYYDKDFNNEADTPDNFQSRRPNTSFCFLDIRSPGLGDTAMYLCATSSRRVGEKLFFGSGTQLSVL.

V and J are TRBV11-2 and TRBJ2-7, with D uncertain. The CDR3 runs to 13 residues. Between the trimmed V and J ends, which lost 1 base and 3 bases, there was a span of 7 bases. The V gene's germline CDR1 is SGHAT and CDR2 FQNNGV. CDR3 in amino acids: CASSLGGGYEQYF. The CDR3 nucleotides are TGTGCCAGCAGCTTAGGAGGCGGCTACGAGCAGTACTTC.

This rearrangement joins TRBV19 to TRBJ1-2; TRBD1 aligns across 9 bases. The CDR3 runs to 15 residues. V lost 3 bases, J lost 6 bases, and 8 bases stayed unmatched. Germline V gene lookup returns CDR1 LNHDA and CDR2 SQIVND (reference sequence). CDR3 sequence reads: CASSITGGQGNGYTF. The CDR3 DNA follows: TGTGCCAGTAGTATCACAGGGGGCCAGGGGAATGGCTACACCTTC. Based on the CDR3 plus reference TRBV19 and TRBJ1-2, the full variable domain is DGGITQSPKYLFRKEGQNVTLSCEQNLNHDAMYWYRQDPGQGLRLIYYSQIVNDFQKGDIAEGYSVSREKKESFPLTVTSAQKNPTAFYLCASSITGGQGNGYTFGSGTRLTVV.

The chain joins TRBV30 to TRBJ1-1; D is possibly TRBD1 (5 bases). Germline assignment: CDR1 GTSNPN and CDR2 SVGIG (reference sequence). The CDR3 consists of 11 residues. Trimming took off 2 bases at V and 6 bases at J, with 7 bases between the two ends. For the CDR3, the DNA is TGTGCCTGGAGTAGGGGATCTGAAGCTTTCTTT. Translating gives CAWSRGSEAFF.

The chain recombines TRBV7-3 with TRBJ2-1, with D possibly called TRBD1 or TRBD2 (5 bases each). Germline CDR1 and CDR2: SGHTA and FQGTGA. Trimming removed 3 bases at V and 5 bases at J, with 17 bases between. The CDR3 is 16 residues long. The CDR3 bases are TGTGCCAGCAGCTTGACCGGGACGGCGGAACACAATGAGCAGTTCTTC. This translates into CASSLTGTAEHNEQFF.

The chain couples TRBV2 to TRBJ1-4; the D is unclear. Germline lookup yields CDR1 SNHLY and CDR2 FYNNEI. V lost 6 bases and J lost 6, with 14 bases in between. The CDR3 loop spans 14 amino acids. The CDR3 DNA follows: TGTGCCAGCAGCCACAATCGTAGGGATGAAAAACTGTTTTTT. This gives the protein CASSHNRRDEKLFF.

The V call is TRBV4-1, the J call TRBJ1-3, with D perhaps TRBD1 (5 bases). This CDR3 has 15 amino acids. The V and J ends lost 2 bases and 1 base respectively, with 9 bases between them. Germline CDR1 MGHRA, CDR2 YSYEKL. The CDR3 sequence: CASSQSEGSGNTIYF. The DNA for the CDR3 is TGCGCCAGCAGCCAATCGGAGGGGTCTGGAAACACCATATATTTT.

The chain is built from TRBV7-2 and TRBJ1-6; no clear D gene. Germline CDR1 SGHTA, CDR2 FQGNSA. The CDR3 has 15 amino acids. Trimming took off 1 base at V and 7 bases at J, with 11 bases between the two ends. For the CDR3, the DNA is TGTGCCAGCAGCTTAGAGAGGGTTCGGAATTCACCCCTCCACTTT. It codes for CASSLERVRNSPLHF. Complete variable domain (other parts from reference TRBV7-2 and TRBJ1-6): GAGVSQSPSNKVTEKGKDVELRCDPISGHTALYWYRQSLGQGLEFLIYFQGNSAPDKSGLPSDRFSAERTGGSVSTLTIQRTQQEDSAVYLCASSLERVRNSPLHFGNGTRLTVT.

The V call is TRBV10-3, the J call TRBJ1-3, with D possibly being TRBD1 (6 bases). This CDR3 has 15 residues. V gave up 0 bases and J gave up 4 bases, with 10 bases separating them. Germline CDR1 is ENHRY and CDR2 is SYGVKD. The CDR3 loop reads CAISESEGTGNTIYF. DNA of the CDR3: TGTGCCATCAGTGAGTCGGAAGGGACAGGAAACACCATATATTTT.

V is TRBV6-4 and J is TRBJ2-1, with D uncertain. Trimming removed 3 bases at V and 9 bases at J, with 6 bases between. The CDR3 covers 11 residues. CDR1 is MRHNA, CDR2 SNTAGT, per germline. The CDR3 loop reads CASSDGVEQFF. The CDR3 nucleotides are TGTGCCAGCAGTGATGGAGTTGAGCAGTTCTTC.

The gene calls are TRBV3-1 (or the pseudogene TRBV3-2) and TRBJ1-2, with 10 bases matching TRBD1. The V gene's germline CDR1 is LGHDT and CDR2 YNNKEL (reference sequence). The CDR3 runs 15 residues. After removal of 1 base from V and 8 bases from J, the junction contained 7 bases not matched to a gene. The chain's CDR3 is CASSQVRGQGTGYTF. For the CDR3, the DNA is TGTGCCAGCAGCCAAGTCCGGGGACAGGGGACCGGCTACACCTTC.